This T cell receptor beta chain was observed in a study of control samples from healthy donors and cancer patients. Trimming shortened V by 11 bases and J by 3 bases, and 16 bases separated the two germline ends. The CDR3 totals 13 residues. Germline V lookup: CDR1 LNHDA, CDR2 SQIVND (reference sequence). Libraries were prepared by immunoSEQ multiplex PCR; TCRdb keeps only in-frame clonotypes and omits some of them. The sample shows about 80,000 clones, 88% of them seen only once. The sequence was obtained from a woman in her forties or fifties in good health. This sequence joins TRBV19 and TRBJ1-1; D is perhaps TRBD1 (5 bases). Sequenced sample: blood. CDR3 sequence: CALGEAADTEAFF. DNA of the CDR3: TGTGCCCTAGGGGAGGCGGCAGACACTGAAGCTTTCTTT. The whole variable domain, remainder taken from reference TRBV19 and TRBJ1-1, is DGGITQSPKYLFRKEGQNVTLSCEQNLNHDAMYWYRQDPGQGLRLIYYSQIVNDFQKGDIAEGYSVSREKKESFPLTVTSAQKNPTAFYLCALGEAADTEAFFGQGTRLTVV.